Listed below are T cell receptor beta chains from one sample, sequenced in a study of blood T cell repertoires in COVID-19. Sequenced by immunoSEQ multiplex PCR; TCRdb stores in-frame clones only, minus some. In the table there are about 130,000 clones, more than 75% of which are singletons. Sequencing used peripheral blood. The source is a man in his 60s with COVID-19, enrolled during active disease. CDR3s include the opening cysteine and the closing phenylalanine or tryptophan. D genes are given only for firm matches. Expanded clones get a size class; other rows say once, few or many, or leave the size out.

d_call j_call v_call clone_size cdr3_length cdr3_aa cdr3_nt
TRBD2 TRBJ2-7 TRBV14 - 15 CASSPRNSGLYEQYF TGTGCCAGCAGCCCTCGTAATAGCGGGCTCTACGAGCAGTACTTC
TRBD2 TRBJ2-7 TRBV19 - 16 CASSAGLAGFSYEQYF TGTGCCAGTAGTGCCGGACTAGCGGGCTTCTCCTACGAGCAGTACTTC
TRBD2 TRBJ2-7 TRBV4-2 - 15 CASSQDWGLAYEQYF TGTGCCAGCAGCCAAGATTGGGGACTAGCTTATGAGCAGTACTTC
TRBD1 TRBJ2-1 TRBV19 - 13 CASSTGTVNEQFF TGTGCCAGTAGTACCGGGACAGTCAATGAGCAGTTCTTC
TRBD1 TRBJ2-1 TRBV24-1 - 13 CATSGYRGNEQFF TGTGCCACCAGTGGATACAGGGGCAATGAGCAGTTCTTC
- TRBJ2-3 TRBV5-1 - 16 CASSPGTFPSTDTQYF TGCGCCAGCAGCCCTGGGACATTTCCTAGCACAGATACGCAGTATTTT
- TRBJ2-3 TRBV20-1 - 13 CSASESSTDTQYF TGCAGTGCTAGTGAGAGTAGCACAGATACGCAGTATTTT
- TRBJ1-2 TRBV18 - 16 CASSPAGTRGWHGYTF TGTGCCAGCTCACCAGCAGGGACAAGAGGCTGGCATGGCTACACCTTC
TRBD2 TRBJ2-7 TRBV13 - 15 CASSSSGGSSYEQYF TGTGCCAGCAGTTCTAGCGGAGGTAGCTCCTACGAGCAGTACTTC
- TRBJ2-2 TRBV10-3 - 14 CAISEGAETGELFF TGTGCCATCAGTGAAGGGGCTGAAACCGGGGAGCTGTTTTTT
TRBD2 TRBJ2-1 TRBV2 - 16 CASSVLTSGGYNEQFF TGTGCCAGCAGTGTCTTGACTAGCGGGGGGTACAATGAGCAGTTCTTC
TRBD1 TRBJ2-5 TRBV5-4 - 14 CASSPDRGQETQYF TGTGCCAGCAGCCCGGACAGGGGGCAAGAGACCCAGTACTTC
- TRBJ1-4 TRBV2 - 13 CASSEAGDEKLFF TGTGCCAGCAGTGAAGCAGGGGATGAAAAACTGTTTTTT
- TRBJ2-7 TRBV18 - 15 CASSPATFSTYEQYF TGTGCCAGCTCACCTGCGACTTTCTCAACCTACGAGCAGTACTTC
TRBD2 TRBJ2-1 TRBV7-3 - 15 CASSLAGGPSDEQFF TGTGCCAGCAGCTTGGCGGGAGGGCCGTCCGATGAGCAGTTCTTC
TRBD1 TRBJ1-2 TRBV10-3 - 16 CAISGGPGQGGYGYTF TGTGCCATCAGTGGGGGGCCGGGACAGGGAGGCTATGGCTACACCTTC
TRBD2 TRBJ2-5 TRBV9 - 16 CASSAYSGRYQETQYF TGTGCCAGCAGCGCTTATAGCGGGAGGTACCAAGAGACCCAGTACTTC
- TRBJ2-5 TRBV5-4 - 14 CASSLAGVQETQYF TGTGCCAGCAGCTTAGCAGGGGTTCAAGAGACCCAGTACTTC
TRBD2 TRBJ2-1 TRBV6-5 - 14 CASMGTSGYNEQFF TGTGCCAGCATGGGGACTAGCGGATACAATGAGCAGTTCTTC
- TRBJ2-2 TRBV7-6 once 13 CASSLVRTGELFF TGTGCCAGCAGCTTAGTGCGAACCGGGGAGCTGTTTTTT
- TRBJ2-5 TRBV4-1 - 15 CASSRGISREETQYF TGCGCCAGCAGCCGTGGGATTTCGAGGGAAGAGACCCAGTACTTC
- TRBJ1-2 TRBV19 - 14 CASSIQDIHYGYTF TGTGCCAGTAGTATTCAGGACATCCACTATGGCTACACCTTC
TRBD1 TRBJ2-1 TRBV5-4 - 14 CASSMGTVYNEQFF TGTGCCAGCAGCATGGGGACAGTATACAATGAGCAGTTCTTC
- TRBJ2-5 TRBV5-1 - 13 CASSLDNQETQYF TGCGCCAGCAGCTTGGACAACCAAGAGACCCAGTACTTC
TRBD1 TRBJ2-7 TRBV29-1 - 12 CSVEGTGYEQYF TGCAGCGTTGAAGGGACAGGGTACGAGCAGTACTTC
- TRBJ1-2 TRBV12-3/TRBV12-4 - 11 CASGTGFGYTF TGTGCCAGCGGTACAGGGTTCGGCTACACCTTC
- TRBJ1-4 TRBV4-3 - 15 CASSRSGADNEKLFF TGCGCCAGCAGCCGGTCTGGGGCTGATAATGAAAAACTGTTTTTT
TRBD1 TRBJ2-2 TRBV7-9 - 14 CASSPGTDTGELFF TGTGCCAGCAGCCCGGGGACAGACACCGGGGAGCTGTTTTTT
TRBD1 TRBJ1-2 TRBV12-5 - 12 CASGLVGDSRTF TGTGCTAGTGGTTTGGTAGGGGACAGCAGGACCTTC